This T cell receptor (beta chain) was identified in a study of blood T cell repertoires in COVID-19. The wider study: Sites across the United States, Italy and Spain contributed samples from acute and convalescent COVID-19.

The ends were cut back, 7 bases at V and 3 bases at J, with 9 bases in the middle. Germline CDR1 SNHLY, CDR2 FYNNEI. The CDR3 runs 13 residues. Authors' methods: Reference gene primer amplification gave estimated nucleated cell counts. Clones were read by immunoSEQ multiplex PCR, and TCRdb kept only the in-frame ones, dropping some. D and trimming were read from the DNA, whereas the V and J calls and clone size are those reported in that table. The sample contains almost 500,000 clones, 80% to 90% of which appear only once. Recovery meant two consecutive negative NP/OP PCR tests, professional clearance, or resolved symptoms.

This sequence originates from a woman aged 55-70 years who had recovered from COVID-19. Sequencing used PBMCs or T cells enriched from blood (not recorded which). The chain couples TRBV2 to TRBJ1-4; D gene ambiguous. As DNA, the CDR3 is TGTGCCAGCATACCCGGGGCTAATGAAAAACTGTTTTTT. It codes for CASIPGANEKLFF.